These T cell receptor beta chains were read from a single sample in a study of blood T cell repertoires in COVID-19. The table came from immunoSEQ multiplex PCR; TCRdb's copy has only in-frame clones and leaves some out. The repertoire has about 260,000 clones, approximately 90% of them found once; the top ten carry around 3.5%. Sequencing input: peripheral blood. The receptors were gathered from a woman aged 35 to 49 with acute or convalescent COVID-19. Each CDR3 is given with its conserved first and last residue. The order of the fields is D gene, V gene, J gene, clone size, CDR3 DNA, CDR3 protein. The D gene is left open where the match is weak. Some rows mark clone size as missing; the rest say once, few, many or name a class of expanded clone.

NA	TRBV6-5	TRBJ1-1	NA	TGTGCCAGCAGTAGGGTGGAGGACACTGAAGCTTTCTTT	CASSRVEDTEAFF
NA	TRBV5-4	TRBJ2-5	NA	TGTGCCAGCAGCTTCCTTTCACAGGTACCTGGGGAGACCCAGTACTTC	CASSFLSQVPGETQYF
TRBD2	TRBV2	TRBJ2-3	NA	TGTGCCAGCAGTGAAGCCCTAGCGGCTTATACTAGCACAGATACGCAGTATTTT	CASSEALAAYTSTDTQYF
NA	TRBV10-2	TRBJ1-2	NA	TGCGCCAGCAGATGGGAGACGGGGTTCTATGGCTACACCTTC	CASRWETGFYGYTF
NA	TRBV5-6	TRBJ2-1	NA	TGTGCCAGCAGCTTTTACAACAATGAGCAGTTCTTC	CASSFYNNEQFF
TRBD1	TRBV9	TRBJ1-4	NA	TGTGCCAGCAGCGCCTACAGGGGGACCGCAACTAATGAAAAACTGTTTTTT	CASSAYRGTATNEKLFF
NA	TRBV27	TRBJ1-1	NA	TGTGCCAGCCGACCGAGAGTGGGCTTGGGTGGTGAAGCTTTCTTT	CASRPRVGLGGEAFF
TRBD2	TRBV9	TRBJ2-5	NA	TGTGCCAGCAGCGGGACTAGCGGGGGGGAGACCCAGTACTTC	CASSGTSGGETQYF
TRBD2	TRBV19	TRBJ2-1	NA	TGTGCCAGTAGTATGGCGGGGGGACACTCCTACAATGAGCAGTTCTTC	CASSMAGGHSYNEQFF
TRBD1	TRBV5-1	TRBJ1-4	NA	TGCGCCAGCAGCGGGGACAGGGGGTATAGTAATGAAAAACTGTTTTTT	CASSGDRGYSNEKLFF
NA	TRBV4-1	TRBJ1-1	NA	TGCGCCAGCAGCCCGCAGGGATGGAGTGAAGCTTTCTTT	CASSPQGWSEAFF
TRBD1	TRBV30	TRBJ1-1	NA	TGTGCCTGGAGTGTACTCGGACAGGGGGCCACTGAAGCTTTCTTT	CAWSVLGQGATEAFF
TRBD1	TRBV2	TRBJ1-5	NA	TGTGCCAGCAGTCGGGACAGAACAGGAGGTCAGCCCCAGCATTTT	CASSRDRTGGQPQHF
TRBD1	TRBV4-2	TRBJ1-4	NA	TGTGCCAGCAGCCAAACCACAGGGGGCCGTGAAAAACTGTTTTTT	CASSQTTGGREKLFF
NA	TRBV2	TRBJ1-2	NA	TGTGCCAGCAAGCCCCGGTCGTCAGGGTACTATGGCTACACCTTC	CASKPRSSGYYGYTF
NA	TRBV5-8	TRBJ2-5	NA	TGTGCCAGCAGCTGGGGCACTGGGGGGGCCAGAACACAAGAGACCCAGTACTTC	CASSWGTGGARTQETQYF
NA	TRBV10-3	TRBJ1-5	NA	TGTGCCATCAGTGGGGCTGAGGGTCAGCCCCAGCATTTT	CAISGAEGQPQHF
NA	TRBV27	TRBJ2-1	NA	TGTGCCAGCAGCCAATACAATGAGCAGTTCTTC	CASSQYNEQFF
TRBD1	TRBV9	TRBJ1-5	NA	TGTGCCAGCAGCGTAGGGACAGGGGAAGGTCAGCCCCAGCATTTT	CASSVGTGEGQPQHF
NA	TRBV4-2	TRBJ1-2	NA	TGTGCCAGCAGTTTCATGGGCCAGCAGCATCTAAACTATGGCTACACCTTC	CASSFMGQQHLNYGYTF
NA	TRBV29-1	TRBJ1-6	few	TGCAGCGCCAACCCCAGGGGCGAAGACAATTCACCCCTCCACTTT	CSANPRGEDNSPLHF
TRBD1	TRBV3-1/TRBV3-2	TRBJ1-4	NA	TGTGCCAGCAGCCCCGGGACAGCCATAAAACTGTTTTTT	CASSPGTAIKLFF
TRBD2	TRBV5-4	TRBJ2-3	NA	TGTGCCAGCAGCTTGGCGCTAGCGGGCGGCAGCACAGATACGCAGTATTTT	CASSLALAGGSTDTQYF
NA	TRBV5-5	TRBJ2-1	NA	TGTGCCAGCAGCTTGGTGACAGGCCTCAGCTCCTACAATGAGCAGTTCTTC	CASSLVTGLSSYNEQFF
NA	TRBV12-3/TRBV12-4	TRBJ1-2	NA	TGTGCCACCACCGGACACCCAGAATATGGCTACACCTTC	CATTGHPEYGYTF
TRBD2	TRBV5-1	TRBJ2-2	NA	TGCGCCAGCAGCTTACTAGCGGGGGGCAACACCGGGGAGCTGTTTTTT	CASSLLAGGNTGELFF
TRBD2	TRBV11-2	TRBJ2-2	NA	TGTGCCAGCAGCTTATCGCGGGGGGGCGTGGAGCTGTTTTTT	CASSLSRGGVELFF
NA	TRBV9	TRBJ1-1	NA	TGTGCCAGCAGCCCCACCGGGATGAACACTGAAGCTTTCTTT	CASSPTGMNTEAFF
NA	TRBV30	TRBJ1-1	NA	TGTGCCTGGAACTACGCAGGGTTGGGCACTGAAGCTTTCTTT	CAWNYAGLGTEAFF
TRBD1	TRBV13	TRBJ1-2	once	TGTGCCAGCAGCACGACCAGCCCGGACAGGGGGAAGTATGGCTACACCTTC	CASSTTSPDRGKYGYTF
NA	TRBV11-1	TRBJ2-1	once	TGTGCCAGCAGATTAGGGGGGGGCGGTACCTACAATGAGCAGTTCTTC	CASRLGGGGTYNEQFF
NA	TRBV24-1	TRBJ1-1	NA	TGTGCCACCAGTGAGGACAGTTCGAACACTGAAGCTTTCTTT	CATSEDSSNTEAFF
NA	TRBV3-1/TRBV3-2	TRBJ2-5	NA	TGTGCCAGCAGCCAAGACTACTTTCAAGAGACCCAGTACTTC	CASSQDYFQETQYF
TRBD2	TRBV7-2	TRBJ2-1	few	TGTGCCAGCAGCTTAGATTCTAGCGGGGCTTTTGAGCAGTTCTTC	CASSLDSSGAFEQFF
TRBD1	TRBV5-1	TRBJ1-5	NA	TGCGCCAGCAGCCCAGGGGGCGAAGGGGTCAATCAGCCCCAGCATTTT	CASSPGGEGVNQPQHF
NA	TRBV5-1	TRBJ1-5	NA	TGCGCCAGCAGCTTGGAGTCAGGGCATCAGCCCCAGCATTTT	CASSLESGHQPQHF
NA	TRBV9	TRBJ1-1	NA	TGTGCCAGCAGCCATTGGGGGGACACTGAAGCTTTCTTT	CASSHWGDTEAFF